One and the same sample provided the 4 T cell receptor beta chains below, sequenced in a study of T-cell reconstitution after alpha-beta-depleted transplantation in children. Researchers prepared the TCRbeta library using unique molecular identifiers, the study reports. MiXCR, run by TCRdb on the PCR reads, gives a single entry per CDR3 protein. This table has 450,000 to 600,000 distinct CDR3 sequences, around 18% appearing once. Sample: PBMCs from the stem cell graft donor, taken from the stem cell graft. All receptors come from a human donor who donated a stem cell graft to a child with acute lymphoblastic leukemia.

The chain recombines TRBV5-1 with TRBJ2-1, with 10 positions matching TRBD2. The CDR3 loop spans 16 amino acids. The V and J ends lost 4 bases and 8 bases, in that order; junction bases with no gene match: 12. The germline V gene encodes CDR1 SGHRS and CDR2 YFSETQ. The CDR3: CASSPFRAGGPHEQFF. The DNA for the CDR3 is TGCGCCAGCAGCCCTTTTAGAGCGGGAGGGCCACATGAGCAGTTCTTC.

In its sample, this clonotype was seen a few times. The CDR3 nucleotides read TGTGCCACCAGCCAAAGGGGGAACACCGGGGAGCTGTTTTTT. Amino acid sequence: CATSQRGNTGELFF. The chain links TRBV15 to TRBJ2-2; a possible D gene is TRBD1 (5 bases). Germline loops: CDR1 LNHNV, CDR2 YYDKDF (reference sequence). The CDR3 has 14 amino acids. V was clipped by 5 bases and J by 1 base, with 8 bases between them.

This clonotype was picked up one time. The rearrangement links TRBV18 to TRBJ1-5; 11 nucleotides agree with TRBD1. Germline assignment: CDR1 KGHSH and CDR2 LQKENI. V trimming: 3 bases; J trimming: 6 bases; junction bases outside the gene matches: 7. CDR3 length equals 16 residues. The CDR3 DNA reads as TGTGCCAGCTCACCTGGATGGACAGGGGGCCGTCAGCCCCAGCATTTT. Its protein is CASSPGWTGGRQPQHF.

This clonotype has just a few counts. CDR3: CSASDRPSGSRYNEQFF. Written as DNA, the CDR3 is TGCAGTGCTAGTGACCGACCGAGCGGGAGTAGGTACAATGAGCAGTTCTTC. This sequence joins TRBV20-1 and TRBJ2-1, with 8 bases that match TRBD2. The CDR3 length is 17 residues. Germline loops: CDR1 DFQATT, CDR2 SNEGSKA (reference sequence). V was clipped by 3 bases and J by 4 bases; unmatched bases: 14.